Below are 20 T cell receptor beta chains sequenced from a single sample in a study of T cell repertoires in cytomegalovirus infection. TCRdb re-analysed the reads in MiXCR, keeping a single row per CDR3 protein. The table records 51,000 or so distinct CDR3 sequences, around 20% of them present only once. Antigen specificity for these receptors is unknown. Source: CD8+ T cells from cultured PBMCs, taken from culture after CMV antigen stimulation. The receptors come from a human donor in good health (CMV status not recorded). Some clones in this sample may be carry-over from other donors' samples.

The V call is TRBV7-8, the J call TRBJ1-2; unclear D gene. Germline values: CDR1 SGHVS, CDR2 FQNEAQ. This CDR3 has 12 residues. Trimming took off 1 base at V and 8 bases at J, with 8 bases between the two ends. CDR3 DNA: TGTGCCAGCAGCTTAGGAGGGAACGGCTACACCTTC. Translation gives CASSLGGNGYTF. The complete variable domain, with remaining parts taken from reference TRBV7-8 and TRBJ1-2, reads GAGVSQSPRYKVAKRGQDVALRCDPISGHVSLFWYQQALGQGPEFLTYFQNEAQLDKSGLPSDRFFAERPEGSVSTLKIQRTQQEDSAVYLCASSLGGNGYTFGSGTRLTVV.

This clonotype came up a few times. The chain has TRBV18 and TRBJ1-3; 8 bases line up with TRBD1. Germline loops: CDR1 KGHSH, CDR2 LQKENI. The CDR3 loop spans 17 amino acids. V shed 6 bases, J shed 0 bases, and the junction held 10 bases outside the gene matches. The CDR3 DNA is TGTGCCAGCTCTCCAAGACAGGGGCCGAGCTCTGGAAACACCATATATTTT. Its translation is CASSPRQGPSSGNTIYF.

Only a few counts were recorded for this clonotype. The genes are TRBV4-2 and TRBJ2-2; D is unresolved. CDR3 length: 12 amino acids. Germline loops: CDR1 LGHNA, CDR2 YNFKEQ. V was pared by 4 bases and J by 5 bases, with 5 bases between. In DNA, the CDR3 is TGTGCCAGCAGCCCTCCGACCGGGGAGCTGTTTTTT. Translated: CASSPPTGELFF.

CDR3 bases: TGTGCCAGCAGTTACCCTACGCGGGGGGGGGCCACCGGGGAGCTGTTTTTT. Amino acid sequence: CASSYPTRGGATGELFF. The V and J genes are TRBV6-6 and TRBJ2-2; 9 bases are shared with TRBD2. Germline lookup yields CDR1 MNHNY and CDR2 SVGAGI (reference sequence). The CDR3 is made up of 17 amino acids. V trimming: 2 bases; J trimming: 4 bases; junction bases outside the gene matches: 8.

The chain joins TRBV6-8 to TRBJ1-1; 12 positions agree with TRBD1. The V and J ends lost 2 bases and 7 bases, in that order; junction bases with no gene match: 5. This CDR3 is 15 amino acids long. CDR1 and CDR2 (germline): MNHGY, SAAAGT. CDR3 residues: CASSYGTGGEIEAFF. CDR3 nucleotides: TGTGCCAGCAGTTACGGGACAGGGGGCGAAATTGAAGCTTTCTTT.

The CDR3 DNA sequence: TGTGCCAGCAGCAAAGGGACAGCCGCCTATAATTCACCCCTCCACTTT. Translation: CASSKGTAAYNSPLHF. The chain has TRBV7-2 and TRBJ1-6, with 7 bases identical to TRBD1. Germline CDR1 SGHTA, CDR2 FQGNSA. J lost 2 bases, V lost 5 bases, and 6 bases had no gene match. The CDR3 has 16 amino acids. The whole variable domain, remainder taken from reference TRBV7-2 and TRBJ1-6, is GAGVSQSPSNKVTEKGKDVELRCDPISGHTALYWYRQSLGQGLEFLIYFQGNSAPDKSGLPSDRFSAERTGGSVSTLTIQRTQQEDSAVYLCASSKGTAAYNSPLHFGNGTRLTVT.

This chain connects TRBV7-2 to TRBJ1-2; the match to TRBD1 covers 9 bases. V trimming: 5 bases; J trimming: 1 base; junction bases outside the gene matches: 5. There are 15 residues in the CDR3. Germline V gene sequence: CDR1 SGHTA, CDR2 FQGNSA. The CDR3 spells CASSLRQGVNYGYTF. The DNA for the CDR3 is TGTGCCAGCAGCCTCCGACAGGGGGTTAACTATGGCTACACCTTC.

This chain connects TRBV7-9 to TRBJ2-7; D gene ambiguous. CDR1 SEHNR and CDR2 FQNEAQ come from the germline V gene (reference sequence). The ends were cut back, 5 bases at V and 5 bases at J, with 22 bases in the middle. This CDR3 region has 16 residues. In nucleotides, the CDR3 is TGTGCCAGCAGCCTACGTAGGGAAGGGAACAGTAACGAGCAGTACTTC. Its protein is CASSLRREGNSNEQYF.

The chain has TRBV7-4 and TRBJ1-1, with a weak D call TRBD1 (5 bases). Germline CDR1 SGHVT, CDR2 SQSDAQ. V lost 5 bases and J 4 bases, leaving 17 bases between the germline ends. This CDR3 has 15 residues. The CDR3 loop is CASSPGGFVSTEAFF. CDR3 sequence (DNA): TGTGCCAGCAGCCCTGGGGGATTTGTTAGCACTGAAGCTTTCTTT.

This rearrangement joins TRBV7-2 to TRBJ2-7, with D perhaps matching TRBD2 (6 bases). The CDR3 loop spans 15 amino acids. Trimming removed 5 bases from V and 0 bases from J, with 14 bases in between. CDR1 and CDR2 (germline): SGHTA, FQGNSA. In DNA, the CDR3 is TGTGCCAGCAGCCGAAGCGGGTCACCCTCCTACGAGCAGTACTTC. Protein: CASSRSGSPSYEQYF.

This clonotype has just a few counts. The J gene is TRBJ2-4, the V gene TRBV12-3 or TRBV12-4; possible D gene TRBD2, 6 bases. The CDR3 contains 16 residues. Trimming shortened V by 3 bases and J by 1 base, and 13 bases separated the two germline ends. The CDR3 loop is CASSLSGLGAKNIQYF. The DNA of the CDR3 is TGTGCCAGCAGTTTGAGCGGGCTGGGGGCCAAAAACATTCAGTACTTC.

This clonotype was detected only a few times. The CDR3 DNA is TGTGCCAGCAGAAAGGGCCCCACAGATACGCAGTATTTT. The encoded protein is CASRKGPTDTQYF. The chain combines TRBV27 with TRBJ2-3, with D unclear. With 6 bases removed from V and 2 bases from J, the gap between germline ends came to 9 bases. This CDR3 is built from 13 residues. Germline values: CDR1 MNHEY, CDR2 SMNVEV (reference sequence).

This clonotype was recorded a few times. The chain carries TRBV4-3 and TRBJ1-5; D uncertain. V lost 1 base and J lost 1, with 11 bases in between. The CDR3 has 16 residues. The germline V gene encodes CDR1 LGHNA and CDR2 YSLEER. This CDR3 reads CASSQVRVSSNQPQHF. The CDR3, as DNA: TGCGCCAGCAGCCAAGTGAGGGTTTCGAGCAATCAGCCCCAGCATTTT.

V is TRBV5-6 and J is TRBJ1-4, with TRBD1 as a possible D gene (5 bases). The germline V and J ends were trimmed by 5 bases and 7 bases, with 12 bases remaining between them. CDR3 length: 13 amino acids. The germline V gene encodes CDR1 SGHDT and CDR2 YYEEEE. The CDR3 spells CASSLGVSEKLFF. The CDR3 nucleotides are TGTGCCAGCAGTCTGGGGGTATCTGAAAAACTGTTTTTT.

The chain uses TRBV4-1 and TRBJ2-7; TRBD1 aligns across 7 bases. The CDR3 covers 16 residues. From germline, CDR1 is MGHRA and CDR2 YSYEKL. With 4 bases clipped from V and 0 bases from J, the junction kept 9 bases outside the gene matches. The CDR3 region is CASSLKQGISSYEQYF. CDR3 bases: TGCGCCAGCAGCCTCAAACAGGGGATAAGCTCCTACGAGCAGTACTTC.

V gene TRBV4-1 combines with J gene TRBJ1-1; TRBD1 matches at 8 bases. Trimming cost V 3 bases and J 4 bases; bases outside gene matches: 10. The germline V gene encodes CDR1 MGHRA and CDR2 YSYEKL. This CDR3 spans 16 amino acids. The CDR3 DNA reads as TGCGCCAGCAGCCACGATGGACAGGGAGGGTCCACTGAAGCTTTCTTT. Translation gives CASSHDGQGGSTEAFF.

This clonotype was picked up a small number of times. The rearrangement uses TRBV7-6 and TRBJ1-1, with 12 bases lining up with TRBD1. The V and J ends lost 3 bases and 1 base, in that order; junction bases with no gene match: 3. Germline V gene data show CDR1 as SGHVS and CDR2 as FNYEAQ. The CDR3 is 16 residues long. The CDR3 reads CASSFRDRGQNTEAFF. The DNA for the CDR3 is TGTGCCAGCAGCTTCCGGGACAGGGGGCAGAACACTGAAGCTTTCTTT.

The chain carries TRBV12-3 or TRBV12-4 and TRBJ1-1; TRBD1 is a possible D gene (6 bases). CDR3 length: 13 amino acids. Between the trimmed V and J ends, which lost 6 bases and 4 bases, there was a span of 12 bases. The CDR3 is CASSFNRATEAFF. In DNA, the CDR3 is TGTGCCAGCAGCTTCAACAGGGCCACTGAAGCTTTCTTT.

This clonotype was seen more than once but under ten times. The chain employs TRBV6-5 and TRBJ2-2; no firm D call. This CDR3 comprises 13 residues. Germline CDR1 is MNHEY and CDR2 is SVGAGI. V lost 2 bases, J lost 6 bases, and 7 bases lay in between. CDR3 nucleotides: TGTGCCAGCAGTTACGGGGTAGCCGGGGAGCTGTTTTTT. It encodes CASSYGVAGELFF.

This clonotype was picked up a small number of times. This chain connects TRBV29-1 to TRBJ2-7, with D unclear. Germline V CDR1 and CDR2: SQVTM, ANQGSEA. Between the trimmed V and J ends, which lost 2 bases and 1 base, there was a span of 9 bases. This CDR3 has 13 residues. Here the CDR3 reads CSVEQDISYEQYF. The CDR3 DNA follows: TGCAGCGTTGAACAAGACATTTCCTACGAGCAGTACTTC.